Below are 11 T cell receptor beta chains sequenced from a single sample in a study of blood T cell repertoires in COVID-19. Measured with immunoSEQ multiplex PCR; TCRdb has only the in-frame clones, and not every one. The sample lists about 320,000 clones; approximately 88% were seen once. Sequenced: PBMCs or T cells enriched from blood (not recorded which). All receptors derive from a man aged 25-45 years who had recovered from COVID-19.

This sequence joins TRBV10-3 and TRBJ2-5; 10 nucleotides agree with TRBD1. In germline, CDR1 is ENHRY, CDR2 SYGVKD. V was clipped by 6 bases and J by 5 bases; unmatched bases: 9. The CDR3 loop spans 15 amino acids. The CDR3 reads CAIRKPGTGEETQYF. CDR3 in DNA: TGTGCCATCAGAAAGCCCGGGACAGGGGAGGAGACCCAGTACTTC.

A few counts support this clone. The rearrangement links TRBV1 to TRBJ2-1; the D call TRBD2 from the table was never checked on the DNA. TRBV1 is flagged as a pseudogene. There are 18 residues in the CDR3. The CDR3 region has the DNA TGCACCAGCAGCCAAGACGGACTAGCGGGGAGCTCCTACAATGAGCAGTTCTTC. Protein sequence: CTSSQDGLAGSSYNEQFF.

The chain couples TRBV10-3 to TRBJ1-5; TRBD1 matches at 8 bases. J gave up 2 bases and V 4 bases, and 4 bases lay outside the gene matches. The length of the CDR3 is 15 residues. CDR1 ENHRY and CDR2 SYGVKD come from the germline V gene. CDR3 coding DNA: TGTGCCATCAGTGTTGACAGGGGAGGCAATCAGCCCCAGCATTTT. It yields the protein CAISVDRGGNQPQHF.

V usage is TRBV27 and J usage is TRBJ1-1, with D possibly TRBD1 on 6 matching bases. This CDR3 comprises 15 residues. Germline V lookup: CDR1 MNHEY, CDR2 SMNVEV (reference sequence). Deletions cut 3 bases from V and 1 base from J, with 12 bases between. The CDR3 nucleotides are TGTGCCAGCAGTTTCGGTATGACAGGGAACACTGAAGCTTTCTTT. Residues: CASSFGMTGNTEAFF.

This chain connects TRBV21-1 to TRBJ1-5. TRBV21-1 is a pseudogene segment. The length of the CDR3 is 17 residues. The chain's CDR3 is CASRCGGPGYSNQPQHF. The CDR3 DNA sequence: TGTGCCAGCAGATGCGGGGGGCCAGGGTACTCCAATCAGCCCCAGCATTTT.

Only a few counts were recorded for this clone. CDR3 region: CAWSGGHSNQPQHF. The CDR3 DNA sequence: TGTGCCTGGAGCGGAGGGCATAGCAATCAGCCCCAGCATTTT. This chain connects TRBV30 to TRBJ1-5, with no clear D. Germline assignment: CDR1 GTSNPN and CDR2 SVGIG (reference sequence). The ends were cut back, 3 bases at V and 0 bases at J, with 9 bases in the middle. The CDR3 spans 14 residues.

This chain uses TRBV19 with TRBJ2-7, with D possibly being TRBD2 (5 bases). V lost 5 bases, J lost 4 bases, and 12 bases lay in between. CDR3 size: 13 residues. CDR1 is LNHDA and CDR2 is SQIVND in the germline V gene (reference sequence). The DNA of the CDR3 is TGTGCCAGTAGTCTGGGAGAGGGATACGAGCAGTACTTC. It translates to CASSLGEGYEQYF.

V gene TRBV6-5 combines with J gene TRBJ2-1; the match to TRBD1 covers 7 bases. Germline loops: CDR1 MNHEY, CDR2 SVGAGI. The CDR3 is made up of 15 amino acids. V trimming: 6 bases; J trimming: 10 bases; junction bases outside the gene matches: 15. In DNA form, the CDR3 reads TGTGCCAGCAGGCTGGGACACACAGGGGTGGGAGAGCAGTTCTTC. Translated, it gives CASRLGHTGVGEQFF.

This clone was picked up one time. The chain is built from TRBV28 and TRBJ1-2; a weak D match, TRBD1 (5 bases). This CDR3 spans 14 amino acids. Germline V gives CDR1 MDHEN, CDR2 SYDVKM. Trimming cost V 5 bases and J 4 bases, with 14 bases left between them. The DNA for the CDR3 is TGTGCCAGCAGTCCCCTTGAAGACAGCTATGGCTACACCTTC. Protein sequence: CASSPLEDSYGYTF.

V and J are TRBV19 and TRBJ1-6; 7 bases are shared with TRBD1. The CDR3 has 14 amino acids. After removal of 2 bases from V and 8 bases from J, the junction contained 3 bases not matched to a gene. Germline CDR1 LNHDA, CDR2 SQIVND (reference sequence). CDR3 bases: TGTGCCAGTAGTATAAGCAGGGGGGATTCACCCCTCCACTTT. Residues: CASSISRGDSPLHF.

This chain uses TRBV4-1 with TRBJ1-4; TRBD1 aligns across 10 bases. This CDR3 has 16 residues. In germline, CDR1 is MGHRA, CDR2 YSYEKL. The V segment lost 2 bases and the J segment 2 bases; nucleotides outside the gene matches: 2. CDR3 coding DNA: TGCGCCAGCAGCCAAACGACAGGGGGCACTAATGAAAAACTGTTTTTT. It codes for CASSQTTGGTNEKLFF.